Below are 18 T cell receptor beta chains sequenced from a single sample in a study of T cell changes during pregnancy in multiple sclerosis. Clones were read by immunoSEQ multiplex PCR, and TCRdb kept only the in-frame ones, dropping some. Here the sample spans fewer than 40,000 clones, approximately 94% being singletons. The input for sequencing was CD4+ T cells from peripheral blood mononuclear cells, taken after pregnancy. The receptors were sampled from a female donor with multiple sclerosis, enrolled in a pregnancy study.

The chain employs TRBV29-1 and TRBJ2-1; TRBD2 agrees at 7 bases. Germline CDR1 is SQVTM and CDR2 is ANQGSEA. The junction had 2 bases not matched to a gene; V was cut back by 5 bases and J by 7 bases. CDR3 size: 11 residues. The CDR3, as DNA: TGCAGCGTTCTACTAGCGAATGAGCAGTTCTTC. Translating gives CSVLLANEQFF.

This clone was observed a single time. The gene calls are TRBV18 and TRBJ2-7; 7 bases match TRBD1. V trimming: 3 bases; J trimming: 3 bases; junction bases outside the gene matches: 5. The CDR3 has 14 amino acids. CDR1 KGHSH and CDR2 LQKENI come from the germline V gene. Here the CDR3 DNA reads TGTGCCAGCTCACCGACGGGACAGCTCTACGAGCAGTACTTC. It specifies CASSPTGQLYEQYF.

The chain couples TRBV7-9 to TRBJ2-3; tentative D call: TRBD1 (6 bases). Germline V CDR1 and CDR2: SEHNR, FQNEAQ (reference sequence). With 5 bases removed from V and 2 bases from J, the gap between germline ends came to 11 bases. The CDR3 totals 14 residues. The CDR3 DNA sequence: TGTGCCAGCAGCATAAGACAGGACACAGATACGCAGTATTTT. This translates into CASSIRQDTDTQYF.

This rearrangement joins TRBV6-5 to TRBJ2-1; 10 bases map to TRBD2. Germline V gene sequence: CDR1 MNHEY, CDR2 SVGAGI. The CDR3 spans 14 residues. V lost 6 bases to trimming and J lost 8 bases; unmatched junction nucleotides: 7. CDR3 coding DNA: TGTGCCAGCAGAGGACTAGCGGACCACCATGAGCAGTTCTTC. Residues: CASRGLADHHEQFF.

The rearrangement joins TRBV6-5 to TRBJ2-3; D unresolved. Germline values: CDR1 MNHEY, CDR2 SVGAGI. The CDR3 has 13 residues. Trimming left V 3 bases short and J 5 bases short, with 9 bases between. CDR3 nucleotide sequence: TGTGCCAGCAGTTATCGGCGAGGAGATACGCAGTATTTT. It translates to CASSYRRGDTQYF.

The CDR3 protein is CASSSSGRLNTGELFF. The CDR3, as DNA: TGCGCCAGCAGCTCCAGCGGGCGACTGAACACCGGGGAGCTGTTTTTT. The rearrangement links TRBV5-1 to TRBJ2-2, with D possibly TRBD2 on 6 matching bases. The V gene lost 3 bases and the J gene lost 1 base, with 13 bases spanning the gap. The CDR3 runs to 16 residues. Germline V gene lookup returns CDR1 SGHRS and CDR2 YFSETQ. The full variable domain, rest sourced from reference TRBV5-1 and TRBJ2-2, is KAGVTQTPRYLIKTRGQQVTLSCSPISGHRSVSWYQQTPGQGLQFLFEYFSETQRNKGNFPGRFSGRQFSNSRSEMNVSTLELGDSALYLCASSSSGRLNTGELFFGEGSRLTVL.

The CDR3 sequence: CSVGQPSSGNTIYF. The CDR3 DNA reads as TGCAGCGTTGGGCAGCCTAGCTCTGGAAACACCATATATTTT. This chain uses TRBV29-1 with TRBJ1-3; no definite D call. Per the germline V gene, CDR1 is SQVTM and CDR2 is ANQGSEA. V gave up 4 bases and J gave up 0 bases, with 10 bases separating them. This CDR3 is 14 amino acids long.

The J gene is TRBJ2-5, the V gene TRBV6-5; 9 bases agree with TRBD1. The CDR3 is 13 residues long. The ends lost 6 bases at V and 4 bases at J; junction bases unmatched: 3. Per germline, CDR1 MNHEY and CDR2 SVGAGI. CDR3 DNA: TGTGCCAGCAGGTTACAGGGGGCAGAGACCCAGTACTTC. As protein: CASRLQGAETQYF.

The chain combines TRBV7-2 with TRBJ1-4, with 12 nucleotides matching TRBD1. Germline V CDR1 and CDR2: SGHTA, FQGNSA. CDR3 size: 17 residues. V was clipped by 1 base and J by 7 bases; unmatched bases: 7. CDR3 residues: CASSLGGTGGAGEKLFF. The CDR3 coding sequence is TGTGCCAGCAGCTTAGGCGGGACAGGGGGCGCGGGTGAAAAACTGTTTTTT.

V and J are TRBV21-1 and TRBJ1-5; the tabulated D call, TRBD1, remains unverified against the DNA. TRBV21-1 is given as a pseudogene. CDR3 length equals 17 residues. The CDR3 region is CASSKVRAPYSNQPQHF. For the CDR3, the DNA is TGTGCCAGCAGCAAAGTCAGGGCCCCTTATAGCAATCAGCCCCAGCATTTT.

V gene TRBV27 combines with J gene TRBJ1-5, with TRBD1 matching 10 bases. The V segment lost 6 bases and the J segment 1 base; nucleotides outside the gene matches: 21. The CDR3 is 21 amino acids. CDR1 is MNHEY and CDR2 is SMNVEV in the germline V gene (reference sequence). CDR3 loop: CASSPVVLVVRDRGSNQPQHF. DNA for the CDR3: TGTGCCAGCAGCCCCGTGGTTTTAGTTGTTAGGGACAGGGGCAGCAATCAGCCCCAGCATTTT.

The genes are TRBV14 and TRBJ2-1; TRBD2 matches 7 bases. The germline gives CDR1 SGHDN, CDR2 FVKESK. The CDR3 has 15 residues. Trimming cost V 4 bases and J 3 bases; bases outside gene matches: 6. In DNA form, the CDR3 reads TGTGCCAGCAGCCTCTTGGGGGGGAACTACAATGAGCAGTTCTTC. Residues: CASSLLGGNYNEQFF.

The chain couples TRBV9 to TRBJ2-3; TRBD2 matches at 15 bases. Looked up from germline, CDR1 is SGDLS and CDR2 is YYNGEE. V shed 2 bases and J 6 bases; nucleotides not matched to a gene: 1. The CDR3 runs to 15 residues. CDR3 DNA: TGTGCCAGCAGCGTGGGACTAGCGGGGGGTGATACGCAGTATTTT. The encoded protein is CASSVGLAGGDTQYF.

The rearrangement joins TRBV4-1 to TRBJ1-5; a possible D gene is TRBD1 (5 bases). Germline assignment: CDR1 MGHRA and CDR2 YSYEKL. Trimming removed 0 bases at V and 9 bases at J, with 6 bases between. The length of the CDR3 is 12 residues. CDR3 amino acids: CASSQDGGPQHF. The CDR3 DNA sequence: TGCGCCAGCAGCCAAGACGGGGGGCCCCAGCATTTT.

This clone has only one observation. CDR3 region: CASSFRTLSTNEKLFF. CDR3 bases: TGTGCCAGCAGCTTTCGGACACTTTCAACTAATGAAAAACTGTTTTTT. The J gene is TRBJ1-4, the V gene TRBV5-6; maybe TRBD1 (5 bases). The length of the CDR3 is 16 residues. CDR1 is SGHDT, CDR2 YYEEEE, per germline. V was shortened by 2 bases and J by 0 bases, with 11 bases between the two germline ends.

This chain connects TRBV18 to TRBJ2-2; D remains ambiguous. The CDR3 is 13 residues long. V was pared by 5 bases and J by 6 bases, with 10 bases between. Germline assignment: CDR1 KGHSH and CDR2 LQKENI. The CDR3 sequence is CASSEFEAGELFF. DNA of the CDR3: TGTGCCAGCTCAGAGTTTGAGGCCGGGGAGCTGTTTTTT.

The CDR3 loop is CASSYNPGANVLTF. CDR3 sequence (DNA): TGTGCCAGCAGCTACAACCCTGGGGCCAACGTCCTGACTTTC. This chain connects TRBV7-8 to TRBJ2-6; D remains unclear. This CDR3 spans 14 amino acids. Germline CDR1 and CDR2: SGHVS and FQNEAQ. Trimming removed 4 bases at V and 2 bases at J, with 6 bases between.

The chain couples TRBV7-8 to TRBJ1-4, with D hard to call. From germline, CDR1 is SGHVS and CDR2 FQNEAQ. Between the trimmed V and J ends, which lost 0 bases and 8 bases, there was a span of 10 bases. The CDR3 totals 14 residues. CDR3 bases: TGTGCCAGCAGCTTAGCGGGCCTACCGGAAAAACTGTTTTTT. It yields the protein CASSLAGLPEKLFF.